This passage covers 22 T cell receptor beta chains from one sample sequenced in a study of T cell responses to AZD1222 COVID-19 vaccine. The method was immunoSEQ multiplex PCR; TCRdb's version includes in-frame clones alone and lacks a portion of them. This sample carries about 110,000 clones, more than 75% of them seen once, and the ten largest clones take about 4.5%. Sequencing was performed on peripheral blood, taken 28 days after the second AZD1222 dose. These receptors came from an adult who received the AZD1222 COVID-19 vaccine.

This chain joins TRBV19 and TRBJ1-2; D ambiguous. The CDR3 covers 12 residues. The V and J ends lost 5 bases and 7 bases respectively, with 11 bases between them. The germline V gene encodes CDR1 LNHDA and CDR2 SQIVND (reference sequence). DNA of the CDR3: TGTGCCAGTAGTGGCGTGCTCGGTGGCTACACCTTC. It yields the protein CASSGVLGGYTF.

V and J are TRBV13 and TRBJ2-7; D unresolved. CDR1 PRHDT and CDR2 FYEKMQ come from the germline V gene (reference sequence). The CDR3 length is 13 residues. The V end lost 1 base, the J end lost 2 bases, and 6 bases lay between the germline ends. As DNA, the CDR3 is TGTGCCAGCAGCTTAGCGCTAACCTACGAGCAGTACTTC. Its translation: CASSLALTYEQYF.

V gene TRBV27 combines with J gene TRBJ2-7; 9 bases are a match to TRBD1. V was pared by 3 bases and J by 3 bases, with 6 bases of the junction left unmatched. Germline assignment: CDR1 MNHEY and CDR2 SMNVEV (reference sequence). The CDR3 loop spans 15 amino acids. CDR3 sequence (DNA): TGTGCCAGCAGTTTGAGGACAGGGGCGGGCTACGAGCAGTACTTC. Translation: CASSLRTGAGYEQYF.

CDR3 loop: CATSDTGLRYGYTF. CDR3 sequence (DNA): TGTGCCACCAGTGACACAGGGCTTCGCTATGGCTACACCTTC. The chain recombines TRBV24-1 with TRBJ1-2; tentative D call: TRBD1 (6 bases). Trimming removed 4 bases from V and 4 bases from J, with 12 bases in between. The CDR3 is 14 residues long. Germline V gene sequence: CDR1 KGHDR, CDR2 SFDVKD.

V and J are TRBV29-1 and TRBJ1-1; D is unclear. The CDR3 extends over 16 amino acids. The V gene lost 7 bases and the J gene lost 0 bases, with 21 bases spanning the gap. Germline values: CDR1 SQVTM, CDR2 ANQGSEA. CDR3 nucleotides: TGCAGCGCTAACGGACCTCAGATATCTTTGAACACTGAAGCTTTCTTT. Its protein product is CSANGPQISLNTEAFF.

This clone is a singleton in its sample. The rearrangement links TRBV7-9 to TRBJ1-1; 7 positions match TRBD1. CDR1 is SEHNR and CDR2 is FQNEAQ in the germline V gene (reference sequence). The length of the CDR3 is 12 residues. V shed 0 bases and J 10 bases; nucleotides not matched to a gene: 2. CDR3 residues: CASSLANRGAFF. CDR3 sequence (DNA): TGTGCCAGCAGCTTAGCCAACAGGGGAGCTTTCTTT.

The chain couples TRBV6-1 to TRBJ1-4; D call uncertain. V was shortened by 2 bases and J by 3 bases, with 16 bases between the two germline ends. The CDR3 is 17 amino acids. Per germline, CDR1 MNHNS and CDR2 SASEGT. The CDR3, as DNA: TGTGCCAGCAGTGAACGGCAGATTTTCCCAGCTAATGAAAAACTGTTTTTT. Protein product: CASSERQIFPANEKLFF.

The CDR3 nucleotides are TGTGCCAGCAGTTACACCATGATAGGGGGCGCCTTTTACTCCTACGAGCAGTACTTC. Translation gives CASSYTMIGGAFYSYEQYF. The chain employs TRBV6-2 or TRBV6-3 and TRBJ2-7, with 7 bases identical to TRBD1. V lost 2 bases, J lost 0 bases, and 16 bases stayed unmatched. Germline lookup yields CDR1 MNHEY and CDR2 SVGEGT. CDR3 size: 19 residues.

The V call is TRBV2, the J call TRBJ1-5; no clear D. CDR3 length equals 14 residues. Germline assignment: CDR1 SNHLY and CDR2 FYNNEI. The germline V and J ends were trimmed by 3 bases and 5 bases, with 11 bases remaining between them. The CDR3 region has the DNA TGTGCCAGCAGTGATTTAGGGTTCGATCAGCCCCAGCATTTT. This codes for CASSDLGFDQPQHF. The full variable domain, in which reference TRBV2 and TRBJ1-5 provide the parts outside the CDR3, is EPEVTQTPSHQVTQMGQEVILRCVPISNHLYFYWYRQILGQKVEFLVSFYNNEISEKSEIFDDQFSVERPDGSNFTLKIRSTKLEDSAMYFCASSDLGFDQPQHFGDGTRLSIL.

This clone appeared a single time. The rearrangement uses TRBV19 and TRBJ2-1, with D possibly TRBD1 on 6 matching bases. Germline CDR1 and CDR2: LNHDA and SQIVND (reference sequence). This CDR3 spans 16 amino acids. The ends were cut back, 5 bases at V and 4 bases at J, with 18 bases in the middle. CDR3 nucleotide sequence: TGTGCCAGTAGTTTTTCCACAGGGACCCCTTACAATGAGCAGTTCTTC. It translates to CASSFSTGTPYNEQFF.

The rearrangement joins TRBV9 to TRBJ2-1; D is perhaps TRBD1 or TRBD2 (5 bases each). This CDR3 comprises 15 residues. Germline CDR1 is SGDLS and CDR2 is YYNGEE. The ends were cut back, 0 bases at V and 6 bases at J, with 13 bases in the middle. The CDR3: CASSVGWGSGNEQFF. In DNA, the CDR3 is TGTGCCAGCAGCGTAGGGTGGGGGAGTGGCAATGAGCAGTTCTTC. Full variable domain (missing parts from reference TRBV9 and TRBJ2-1): DSGVTQTPKHLITATGQRVTLRCSPRSGDLSVYWYQQSLDQGLQFLIQYYNGEERAKGNILERFSAQQFPDLHSELNLSSLELGDSALYFCASSVGWGSGNEQFFGPGTRLTVL.

This chain links TRBV19 with TRBJ2-7; 13 nucleotides align to TRBD2. CDR1 LNHDA and CDR2 SQIVND come from the germline V gene (reference sequence). V lost 8 bases and J lost 5; bases outside the gene matches: 6. The CDR3 runs to 14 residues. The CDR3 bases are TGTGCCAGTGGTCCGACTAGCGGGAGGAACGAGCAGTACTTC. Residues: CASGPTSGRNEQYF. The whole variable domain, filled in from reference TRBV19 and TRBJ2-7, reads DGGITQSPKYLFRKEGQNVTLSCEQNLNHDAMYWYRQDPGQGLRLIYYSQIVNDFQKGDIAEGYSVSREKKESFPLTVTSAQKNPTAFYLCASGPTSGRNEQYFGPGTRLTVT.

This chain links TRBV9 with TRBJ1-2; tentatively, D is TRBD1 (5 bases). Trimming shortened V by 4 bases and J by 14 bases, and 12 bases separated the two germline ends. The CDR3 sequence is 10 residues long. Looked up from germline, CDR1 is SGDLS and CDR2 is YYNGEE. DNA for the CDR3: TGTGCCAGCAGCAGAGGGGCGGGTACCTTC. The encoded protein is CASSRGAGTF.

The chain has TRBV7-9 and TRBJ2-1; 12 positions agree with TRBD2. This CDR3 has 15 residues. After removal of 4 bases from V and 8 bases from J, the junction contained 6 bases not matched to a gene. Looked up from germline, CDR1 is SEHNR and CDR2 is FQNEAQ (reference sequence). The CDR3 DNA is TGTGCCAGCAGCTCGACTAGCGGGAGATTGGATGAGCAGTTCTTC. Protein product: CASSSTSGRLDEQFF.

The chain joins TRBV14 to TRBJ1-6; maybe TRBD1 (5 bases). CDR1 SGHDN and CDR2 FVKESK come from the germline V gene. CDR3 length: 15 amino acids. V lost 4 bases and J 10 bases, leaving 17 bases between the germline ends. In DNA, the CDR3 is TGTGCCAGCAGCCGATCTATGCAGGGAGGGTCACCCCTCCACTTT. Its protein is CASSRSMQGGSPLHF. Drawing the rest from reference TRBV14 and TRBJ1-6, the complete variable domain is EAGVTQFPSHSVIEKGQTVTLRCDPISGHDNLYWYRRVMGKEIKFLLHFVKESKQDESGMPNNRFLAERTGGTYSTLKVQPAELEDSGVYFCASSRSMQGGSPLHFGNGTRLTVT.

V usage is TRBV7-2 and J usage is TRBJ2-1; TRBD2 agrees at 10 bases. V shed 4 bases and J 7 bases; nucleotides not matched to a gene: 7. Germline V gene sequence: CDR1 SGHTA, CDR2 FQGNSA. This CDR3 comprises 15 residues. CDR3 nucleotides: TGTGCCAGCAGCTCAATGCTACTAGCGGGGAATGAGCAGTTCTTC. Its protein is CASSSMLLAGNEQFF. The whole variable domain, filled in from reference TRBV7-2 and TRBJ2-1, reads GAGVSQSPSNKVTEKGKDVELRCDPISGHTALYWYRQSLGQGLEFLIYFQGNSAPDKSGLPSDRFSAERTGGSVSTLTIQRTQQEDSAVYLCASSSMLLAGNEQFFGPGTRLTVL.

The chain has TRBV5-1 and TRBJ2-1; maybe TRBD1 (5 bases). The CDR3 has 14 residues. The germline V gene encodes CDR1 SGHRS and CDR2 YFSETQ. Trimming shortened V by 1 base and J by 4 bases, and 9 bases separated the two germline ends. DNA for the CDR3: TGCGCCAGCAGCTTGAATCCAGGGTACAATGAGCAGTTCTTC. The encoded protein is CASSLNPGYNEQFF.

V usage is TRBV3-1 (or the pseudogene TRBV3-2) and J usage is TRBJ2-1; D possibly matches TRBD1 or TRBD2 (5 bases each). This CDR3 comprises 16 residues. CDR1 is LGHDT, CDR2 YNNKEL, per germline (reference sequence). V lost 3 bases and J lost 5, with 17 bases in between. The CDR3 loop is CASSQRGRYTNNEQFF. CDR3 sequence (DNA): TGTGCCAGCAGCCAGAGGGGTCGTTATACTAACAATGAGCAGTTCTTC.

This clone was recorded once. The chain carries TRBV3-1 (or the pseudogene TRBV3-2) and TRBJ1-1; the D is unclear. Germline CDR1 and CDR2: LGHDT and YNNKEL (reference sequence). The CDR3 is made up of 12 amino acids. Trimming shortened V by 3 bases and J by 7 bases, and 9 bases separated the two germline ends. CDR3 sequence reads: CASSHERGEAFF. Written as DNA, the CDR3 is TGTGCCAGCAGCCACGAACGGGGTGAAGCTTTCTTT.

This clone has a single count. The V gene is TRBV9, the J gene TRBJ2-1; maybe TRBD2 (5 bases). Germline values: CDR1 SGDLS, CDR2 YYNGEE. V lost 3 bases, J lost 3 bases, and 19 bases lay in between. This CDR3 region has 17 residues. For the CDR3, the DNA is TGTGCCAGCAGCGCCCAAGGTGAGAGTAGCGACTACAATGAGCAGTTCTTC. It codes for CASSAQGESSDYNEQFF. The whole variable domain, filled in from reference TRBV9 and TRBJ2-1, reads DSGVTQTPKHLITATGQRVTLRCSPRSGDLSVYWYQQSLDQGLQFLIQYYNGEERAKGNILERFSAQQFPDLHSELNLSSLELGDSALYFCASSAQGESSDYNEQFFGPGTRLTVL.

V gene TRBV11-2 combines with J gene TRBJ2-7; D tentatively reads TRBD1 or TRBD2 (5 bases each). Germline V gene sequence: CDR1 SGHAT, CDR2 FQNNGV. The length of the CDR3 is 13 residues. V was pared by 5 bases and J by 5 bases, with 13 bases between. In DNA form, the CDR3 reads TGTGCCAGCAGCCCCCGGGACGGGGACGAGCAGTACTTC. Its translation: CASSPRDGDEQYF. Full variable domain (rest looked up from reference TRBV11-2 and TRBJ2-7): EAGVAQSPRYKIIEKRQSVAFWCNPISGHATLYWYQQILGQGPKLLIQFQNNGVVDDSQLPKDRFSAERLKGVDSTLKIQPAKLEDSAVYLCASSPRDGDEQYFGPGTRLTVT.

This clone was seen a single time. The chain uses TRBV19 and TRBJ2-4; D is perhaps TRBD2 (7 bases). CDR1 LNHDA and CDR2 SQIVND come from the germline V gene (reference sequence). The length of the CDR3 is 18 residues. The V gene lost 4 bases and the J gene lost 0 bases, with 19 bases spanning the gap. In DNA, the CDR3 is TGTGCCAGTAGTACTCCGTGGGGGGGGCATGAAGCCAAAAACATTCAGTACTTC. Its protein product is CASSTPWGGHEAKNIQYF.